The TCR beta chain under discussion was sequenced for a study of post-analysis software for immune sequencing data. Findings and limits, study-wide: A handful of TRBV segments, including TRBV5-6, TRBV5-1 and TRBV20-1, were more frequent in patients than controls.

TCR beta libraries were prepared from cDNA with unique molecular identifiers. TCRdb itself ran the PCR reads through MiXCR, one entry per CDR3 protein. The sample lists approximately 260,000 distinct CDR3 sequences, approximately 34% occurring once. Germline CDR1 SGHRS, CDR2 YFSETQ. This CDR3 region has 15 residues. Trimming shortened V by 4 bases and J by 5 bases, and 15 bases separated the two germline ends. There are a few counts of this clonotype. The antigen is not known. The rearrangement uses TRBV5-1 and TRBJ2-2, with a possible D match to TRBD2 (6 bases). The TCR sequence derives from a girl aged 5 to 17 with multiple sclerosis. The sequenced sample was blood. This CDR3 is CASSRMRGRTGELFF. The CDR3 nucleotides are TGCGCCAGCAGCCGCATGCGGGGACGGACCGGGGAGCTGTTTTTT.